This TCR beta chain was identified during a study of T cell responses to AZD1222 COVID-19 vaccine. Generated by immunoSEQ multiplex PCR, the TCRdb table keeps only in-frame clones and is missing some. The sample comprises about 82,000 clones, approximately 83% of which are singletons, and about 12% rests with the top ten. Second-dose schedules of about 4 or about 12 weeks were combined. On this clone: Its antigen is unidentified.

Germline values: CDR1 SGHTA, CDR2 FQGNSA. The CDR3 length is 18 residues. The V end was cut by 1 base, the J end by 0 bases, with 19 bases between. General study points: Unmutated variant regions reportedly attract nearly half of all spike-specific TCRs.

The sample was peripheral blood, taken 28 days after the second AZD1222 dose. The chain joins TRBV7-2 to TRBJ2-7, with a tentative D call TRBD1 (5 bases). This TCR came from an adult who received the AZD1222 COVID-19 vaccine. CDR3 coding DNA: TGTGCCAGCAGCTTAGTATCAAGTGGGTCAGACAGCTCCTACGAGCAGTACTTC. This sequence encodes CASSLVSSGSDSSYEQYF.